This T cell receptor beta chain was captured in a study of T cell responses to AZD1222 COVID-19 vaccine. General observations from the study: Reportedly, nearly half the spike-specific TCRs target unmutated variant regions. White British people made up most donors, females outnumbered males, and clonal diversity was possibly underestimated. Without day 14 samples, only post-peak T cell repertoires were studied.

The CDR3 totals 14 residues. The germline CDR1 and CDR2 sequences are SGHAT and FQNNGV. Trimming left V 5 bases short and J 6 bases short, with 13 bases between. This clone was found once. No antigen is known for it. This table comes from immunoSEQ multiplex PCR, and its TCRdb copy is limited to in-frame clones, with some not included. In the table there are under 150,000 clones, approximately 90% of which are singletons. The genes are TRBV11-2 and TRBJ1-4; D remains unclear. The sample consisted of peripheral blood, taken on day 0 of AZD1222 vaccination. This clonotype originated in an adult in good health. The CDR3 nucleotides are TGTGCCAGCAGCAAATCCACGGGCTATGAAAAACTGTTTTTT. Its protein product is CASSKSTGYEKLFF.